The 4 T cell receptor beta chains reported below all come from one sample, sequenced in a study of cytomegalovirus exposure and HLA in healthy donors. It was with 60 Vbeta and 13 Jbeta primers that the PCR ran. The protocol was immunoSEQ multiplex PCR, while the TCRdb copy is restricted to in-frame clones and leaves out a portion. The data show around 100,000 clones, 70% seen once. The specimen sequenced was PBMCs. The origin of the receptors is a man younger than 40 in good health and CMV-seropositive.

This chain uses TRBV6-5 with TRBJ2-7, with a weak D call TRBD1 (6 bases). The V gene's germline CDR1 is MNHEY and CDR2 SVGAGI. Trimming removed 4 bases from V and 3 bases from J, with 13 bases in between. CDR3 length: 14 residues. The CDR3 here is CASSWGQRDYEQYF. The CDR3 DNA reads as TGTGCCAGCAGTTGGGGGCAGAGAGACTACGAGCAGTACTTC.

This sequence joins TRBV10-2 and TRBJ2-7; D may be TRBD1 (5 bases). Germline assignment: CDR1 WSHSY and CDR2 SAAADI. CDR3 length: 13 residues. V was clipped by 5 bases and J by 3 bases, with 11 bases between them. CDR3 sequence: CASSWVGLYEQYV. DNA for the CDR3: TGCGCCAGCAGTTGGGTGGGGCTCTACGAGCAGTACGTC.

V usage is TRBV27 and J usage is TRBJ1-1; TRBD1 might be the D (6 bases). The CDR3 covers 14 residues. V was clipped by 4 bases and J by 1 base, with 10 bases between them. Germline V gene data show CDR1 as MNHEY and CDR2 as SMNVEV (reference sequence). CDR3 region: CASSSPDRNTEAFF. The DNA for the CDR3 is TGTGCCAGCAGTTCCCCGGACAGGAACACTGAAGCTTTCTTT.

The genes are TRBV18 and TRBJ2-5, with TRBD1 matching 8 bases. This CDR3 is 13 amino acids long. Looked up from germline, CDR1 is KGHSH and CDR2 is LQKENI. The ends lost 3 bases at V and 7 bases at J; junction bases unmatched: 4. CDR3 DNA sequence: TGTGCCAGCTCACCTACAGGGGGTGGGACCCAGTACTTC. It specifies CASSPTGGGTQYF.